A single sample is the source of the 32 T cell receptor beta chains below, sequenced in a study of T-cell reconstitution after alpha-beta-depleted transplantation in children. The TCRbeta library was prepared with unique molecular identifiers. TCRdb itself ran the PCR reads through MiXCR, one entry per CDR3 protein. This table has about 350,000 distinct CDR3 sequences, roughly 16% appearing once. Sequencing was performed on PBMCs, mostly from graft donor cells, taken 360 days after TCRalphabeta/CD19-depleted stem cell transplant. These receptors were taken from a male patient between 2 and 10 years old who had a stem cell transplant for acute lymphoblastic leukemia, so the T cells may come from the graft donor.

The chain uses TRBV5-1 and TRBJ2-5, with a possible D match to TRBD1 (7 bases). Germline V gene lookup returns CDR1 SGHRS and CDR2 YFSETQ. V lost 1 base, J lost 0 bases, and 10 bases lay in between. CDR3 length equals 15 residues. CDR3 sequence (DNA): TGCGCCAGCAGCTTGTCAGGGGGGTACCAAGAGACCCAGTACTTC. Protein sequence: CASSLSGGYQETQYF.

There are a few counts of this clonotype. J is TRBJ2-1 and V is TRBV20-1, with TRBD2 matching over 15 bases. J lost 4 bases, V lost 5 bases, and 12 bases had no gene match. The CDR3 spans 18 residues. The germline CDR1 and CDR2 sequences are DFQATT and SNEGSKA (reference sequence). CDR3 residues: CSASPGTSGRIGYNEQFF. As DNA, the CDR3 is TGCAGTGCTTCCCCCGGGACTAGCGGGAGGATCGGGTACAATGAGCAGTTCTTC.

The chain couples TRBV7-2 to TRBJ1-4; D not resolved. Per the germline V gene, CDR1 is SGHTA and CDR2 is FQGNSA. Trimming removed 3 bases at V and 3 bases at J, with 8 bases between. The length of the CDR3 is 14 residues. The CDR3 loop is CASSFQVPNEKLFF. For the CDR3, the DNA is TGTGCCAGCAGCTTCCAGGTCCCTAATGAAAAACTGTTTTTT.

Points on this clonotype: At one of its ends the junction is not consistent with the germline gene, which may arise from a read error. The V gene is TRBV10-3, the J gene TRBJ2-3; D could derive from TRBD1 or TRBD2 (7 bases each). CDR3 length equals 20 residues. The germline gives CDR1 ENHRY, CDR2 SYGVKD. CDR3 DNA sequence: TGTGCCATCAGTCCCCCACAGGGGATGCGACAGCGGGATAGCACAAATACGCAGTATTTT. Residues: CAISPPQGMRQRDSTNTQYF.

This clonotype was seen ten or more times. The rearrangement joins TRBV5-1 to TRBJ2-7; 7 positions match TRBD2. The germline gives CDR1 SGHRS, CDR2 YFSETQ. The CDR3 has 14 amino acids. The trim removed 4 bases at V and 6 bases at J, leaving 10 bases unmatched. The CDR3 reads CASSAGLEISEQYF. CDR3 DNA: TGCGCCAGCAGCGCCGGACTAGAGATAAGCGAGCAGTACTTC.

This sequence joins TRBV12-3 or TRBV12-4 and TRBJ2-2, with TRBD2 as a possible D gene (5 bases). This CDR3 is built from 15 residues. Trimming stripped 3 bases from V and 5 bases from J, with 13 bases between. For the CDR3, the DNA is TGTGCCAGCAGTTTCCGGGCCCCGGGGACCGGGGAGCTGTTTTTT. It yields the protein CASSFRAPGTGELFF.

This chain connects TRBV7-9 to TRBJ2-3, with D possibly being TRBD1 or TRBD2 (5 bases each). CDR3 length equals 17 residues. V was pared by 5 bases and J by 4 bases, with 22 bases between. Germline values: CDR1 SEHNR, CDR2 FQNEAQ (reference sequence). The CDR3 reads CASSPLARDLHPDTQYF. CDR3 in DNA: TGTGCCAGCAGCCCCTTGGCCCGGGACCTCCACCCAGATACGCAGTATTTT.

This clonotype was picked up many times. A read error may account for a junction end that differs from germline. CDR3 nucleotides: TGCGCCAGCAGCCAAGGGGGGGCGCAGAAAACCTTC. As protein: CASSQGGAQKTF. The V gene is TRBV4-1, the J gene TRBJ2-1, with D possibly being TRBD1 or TRBD2 (6 bases each). The CDR3 has 12 residues. Germline CDR1 MGHRA, CDR2 YSYEKL.

V is TRBV20-1 and J is TRBJ2-4; D not resolved. The CDR3 sequence is 11 residues long. The V gene's germline CDR1 is DFQATT and CDR2 SNEGSKA (reference sequence). V was cut by 3 bases and J by 9 bases, with 9 bases left in between. The CDR3 protein is CSASQVAIQYF. The CDR3 coding sequence is TGCAGTGCTAGCCAGGTTGCCATTCAGTACTTC.

The chain combines TRBV9 with TRBJ2-1, with D possibly TRBD1 on 6 matching bases. Trimming removed 4 bases from V and 0 bases from J, with 14 bases in between. CDR3 length: 16 amino acids. CDR1 is SGDLS, CDR2 YYNGEE, per germline. CDR3 sequence: CASSTRTVISYNEQFF. CDR3 coding DNA: TGTGCCAGCAGCACCAGGACAGTCATCTCCTACAATGAGCAGTTCTTC.

This clonotype came up a few times. The chain uses TRBV20-1 and TRBJ2-1, with 13 bases lining up with TRBD2. The CDR3 consists of 15 residues. Germline CDR1 DFQATT, CDR2 SNEGSKA (reference sequence). V lost 6 bases to trimming and J lost 9 bases; unmatched junction nucleotides: 11. CDR3 in DNA: TGCAGTGCCGGCCTAGGACTAGCGGGAGTTGGTGAGCAGTTCTTC. Its translation is CSAGLGLAGVGEQFF.

This clonotype was counted only a few times. The chain links TRBV6-6 to TRBJ1-2; TRBD1 matches 9 bases. This CDR3 is built from 12 residues. The germline V gene encodes CDR1 MNHNY and CDR2 SVGAGI (reference sequence). The V and J ends lost 6 bases and 7 bases, in that order; junction bases with no gene match: 3. For the CDR3, the DNA is TGTGCCAGCAGGACAGGGGGGGGTGGCTACACCTTC. Its translation is CASRTGGGGYTF.

This chain connects TRBV29-1 to TRBJ2-7; D unclear. This CDR3 spans 11 amino acids. Germline V gene sequence: CDR1 SQVTM, CDR2 ANQGSEA. V was cut by 5 bases and J by 0 bases, with 5 bases left in between. The CDR3 nucleotides are TGCAGCGTTTGTGACTCCTACGAGCAGTACTTC. This encodes CSVCDSYEQYF.

This clonotype was observed a few times. This chain connects TRBV20-1 to TRBJ2-1; possibly TRBD1 or TRBD2 for D (6 bases each). CDR1 and CDR2 from the germline V gene are DFQATT and SNEGSKA (reference sequence). V was trimmed by 4 bases and J by 0 bases, leaving 10 bases between them. This CDR3 is built from 14 residues. Written as DNA, the CDR3 is TGCAGTGCTATGCCGGGGGCCTCCTACAATGAGCAGTTCTTC. Translating gives CSAMPGASYNEQFF.

This clonotype was detected many times. The chain employs TRBV7-9 and TRBJ2-7, with D unresolved. CDR1 SEHNR and CDR2 FQNEAQ come from the germline V gene (reference sequence). The V and J ends lost 3 bases and 3 bases respectively, with 12 bases between them. The CDR3 is 14 amino acids. The CDR3 region is CASSFDAIIYEQYF. CDR3 sequence (DNA): TGTGCCAGCAGCTTTGATGCGATTATCTACGAGCAGTACTTC.

J is TRBJ2-2 and V is TRBV5-1; 7 nucleotides agree with TRBD2. The V gene end was trimmed by 5 bases and the J gene end by 4 bases; junction bases not matched to a gene: 11. The germline gives CDR1 SGHRS, CDR2 YFSETQ. This CDR3 has 16 residues. As DNA, the CDR3 is TGCGCCAGCAGTCCAGGGACTCTAGCGGCCACCGGGGAGCTGTTTTTT. This codes for CASSPGTLAATGELFF. Full variable domain (missing parts from reference TRBV5-1 and TRBJ2-2): KAGVTQTPRYLIKTRGQQVTLSCSPISGHRSVSWYQQTPGQGLQFLFEYFSETQRNKGNFPGRFSGRQFSNSRSEMNVSTLELGDSALYLCASSPGTLAATGELFFGEGSRLTVL.

This clonotype was found a few times. The chain joins TRBV9 to TRBJ2-1; D may be TRBD1 (8 bases). CDR1 and CDR2 from the germline V gene are SGDLS and YYNGEE. CDR3 length equals 15 residues. V was clipped by 2 bases and J by 7 bases, with 16 bases between them. In DNA, the CDR3 is TGTGCCAGCAGCGTGTTCGACAGGGGAGGGAATGAGCAGTTCTTC. Residues: CASSVFDRGGNEQFF.

This clonotype was seen at least ten times. The rearrangement joins TRBV4-2 to TRBJ2-2; TRBD2 matches 11 bases. Germline V CDR1 and CDR2: LGHNA, YNFKEQ. CDR3 length: 16 amino acids. V trimming: 3 bases; J trimming: 4 bases; junction bases outside the gene matches: 4. The CDR3 region is CASSHHSGRGTGELFF. In DNA, the CDR3 is TGTGCCAGCAGCCATCATAGCGGGAGGGGCACCGGGGAGCTGTTTTTT.

This clonotype was observed a few times. CDR3 in DNA: TGTGCCAGCAGCAAAACCCGGGTGACTAGCACGATGAACACCGGGGAGCTGTTTTTT. Residues: CASSKTRVTSTMNTGELFF. This sequence joins TRBV11-2 and TRBJ2-2; 7 bases are shared with TRBD2. V was pared by 5 bases and J by 1 base, with 16 bases of the junction left unmatched. The CDR3 sequence is 19 residues long. Germline V lookup: CDR1 SGHAT, CDR2 FQNNGV.

This clonotype turned up a few times. The V gene is TRBV9, the J gene TRBJ2-5; possible D gene TRBD1, 6 bases. Germline-derived CDR1 and CDR2 are SGDLS and YYNGEE. This CDR3 contains 16 residues. V shed 0 bases and J shed 1 base, with 13 bases lying between them. The CDR3 DNA reads TGTGCCAGCAGCGTAGCCCCTGGGACACCCCAAGAGACCCAGTACTTC. The encoded protein is CASSVAPGTPQETQYF.

The chain is built from TRBV12-3 or TRBV12-4 and TRBJ2-1, with D unclear. The ends were cut back, 3 bases at V and 7 bases at J, with 7 bases in the middle. The CDR3 has 12 residues. The CDR3 nucleotides read TGTGCCAGCAGTTTTAGTCGGAATGAGCAGTTCTTC. Translation gives CASSFSRNEQFF.

This clonotype was seen at least ten times. An end of the junction does not agree with germline; a read error may underlie this. J is TRBJ2-7 and V is TRBV28; 7 bases agree with TRBD2. The CDR3 loop spans 17 amino acids. CDR1 is MDHEN, CDR2 SYDVKM, per germline. The CDR3 coding sequence is TGTGCCAGCAGTCCCCCCCGGGGCCGGGAGGCCCCCTACAAGCAGTACTTC. Translated: CASSPPRGREAPYKQYF.

Many counts were recorded for this clonotype. CDR3 residues: CASSYQGKNTDTQYF. For the CDR3, the DNA is TGTGCCAGCAGTTACCAAGGCAAGAACACAGATACGCAGTATTTT. V is TRBV12-3 or TRBV12-4 and J is TRBJ2-3, with unresolved D. This CDR3 region has 15 residues. Trimming removed 4 bases from V and 2 bases from J, with 13 bases in between.

Concerning this clonotype: As the CDR3 is not closed by the conserved phenylalanine or tryptophan, this likely results from a read error. No DNA is shown, since the ends of the CDR3 on it are uncertain; the CDR3 is the one TCRdb lists. The chain employs TRBV12-1 and TRBJ2-2. TRBV12-1 is a known pseudogene. Termini included, the CDR3 measures 14 amino acids. CDR3 region: CAISFGGFTGELFC.

The V and J genes are TRBV6-1 and TRBJ2-5, with 9 positions matching TRBD2. CDR1 is MNHNS and CDR2 is SASEGT in the germline V gene. The CDR3 runs 16 residues. V lost 5 bases to trimming and J lost 2 bases; unmatched junction nucleotides: 9. In DNA form, the CDR3 reads TGTGCCAGCAGTCCCGGACTAGCGCTGAGTCAAGAGACCCAGTACTTC. Protein: CASSPGLALSQETQYF.

This clonotype was counted between two and nine times. This sequence joins TRBV6-5 and TRBJ1-1; no definite D call. The CDR3 is 14 amino acids. Trimming left V 1 base short and J 8 bases short, with 14 bases between. Germline lookup yields CDR1 MNHEY and CDR2 SVGAGI. CDR3 protein: CASSYFDRAVEAFF. CDR3 coding DNA: TGTGCCAGCAGTTACTTCGACCGGGCCGTAGAAGCTTTCTTT.

This clonotype has a handful of counts. The V call is TRBV7-9, the J call TRBJ1-4; D gene uncertain. V lost 6 bases and J lost 8, with 10 bases in between. Germline loops: CDR1 SEHNR, CDR2 FQNEAQ (reference sequence). The CDR3 loop spans 12 amino acids. The CDR3 is CASRGTGEKLFF. CDR3 nucleotides: TGTGCCAGCAGGGGCACTGGGGAAAAACTGTTTTTT.

About this clonotype itself: This could be a read error, since a much larger clone is one nucleotide away. V is TRBV5-1 and J is TRBJ2-3; the D gene is possibly TRBD1 (5 bases). Looked up from germline, CDR1 is SGHRS and CDR2 is YFSETQ. This CDR3 has 13 amino acids. CDR3 sequence (DNA): TGCGGCAGCAGCTTGTCCAGGGAAGATACGCAGTATTTT. Protein product: CGSSLSREDTQYF.

The chain couples TRBV4-3 to TRBJ1-5; D may be TRBD1 (6 bases). This CDR3 is 15 amino acids long. With 1 base removed from V and 2 bases from J, the gap between germline ends came to 9 bases. Germline CDR1 reads LGHNA; CDR2 reads YSLEER. The CDR3 sequence: CASSQAGDGNQPQHF. The CDR3, as DNA: TGCGCCAGCAGCCAAGCAGGGGACGGCAATCAGCCCCAGCATTTT.

This clonotype has only a few counts. V is TRBV28 and J is TRBJ2-5; 8 bases line up with TRBD2. V was pared by 5 bases and J by 2 bases, with 10 bases of the junction left unmatched. The germline V gene has CDR1 MDHEN and CDR2 SYDVKM. CDR3 length equals 16 residues. The DNA of the CDR3 is TGTGCCAGCAGTCCCGAAGGTGCTAGCGGGCAAGAGACCCAGTACTTC. Encoded protein: CASSPEGASGQETQYF.

This clonotype was seen more than once but under ten times. CDR3 bases: TGTGCCAGCAGTTCCCGAGGGGGTGGCGAAAACATTCAGTACTTC. As protein: CASSSRGGGENIQYF. The chain joins TRBV28 to TRBJ2-4; possibly TRBD1 for D (6 bases). V lost 4 bases to trimming and J lost 5 bases, with 15 bases between them. Germline CDR1 MDHEN, CDR2 SYDVKM. The CDR3 length is 15 residues. The full variable domain, with the rest looked up from reference TRBV28 and TRBJ2-4, is DVKVTQSSRYLVKRTGEKVFLECVQDMDHENMFWYRQDPGLGLRLIYFSYDVKMKEKGDIPEGYSVSREKKERFSLILESASTNQTSMYLCASSSRGGGENIQYFGAGTRLSVL.

This clonotype was picked up a small number of times. V gene TRBV6-6 combines with J gene TRBJ2-7; TRBD1 aligns across 8 bases. There are 12 residues in the CDR3. J gave up 7 bases and V 8 bases, and 7 bases lay outside the gene matches. The germline CDR1 and CDR2 sequences are MNHNY and SVGAGI (reference sequence). CDR3 region: CASSDRGREQYF. The CDR3 region has the DNA TGTGCCAGCTCCGACAGGGGACGGGAGCAGTACTTC.